The rows below give T cell receptor beta chains drawn from one sample of a study of cytotoxic CD8 clonotypes in ibrutinib-treated CLL. The method was immunoSEQ multiplex PCR; TCRdb's version includes in-frame clones alone and lacks a portion of them. The data hold approximately 130,000 clones, with around 80% observed a single time. Sequenced here: PBMCs, sampled after 24 months of ibrutinib treatment. Source of these receptors: a human donor with chronic lymphocytic leukemia. Each CDR3 is given with its conserved first and last residue. Each record gives: D gene, J gene, V gene, clone size, CDR3 protein, CDR3 DNA. A D gene is named only where the DNA matches it firmly. The size entry is marked missing in some rows and otherwise reads once, few, many or a size class.

.	TRBJ2-2	TRBV5-1	.	CASADRTANTGELFF	TGCGCCAGCGCGGACAGAACCGCGAACACCGGGGAGCTGTTTTTT
.	TRBJ2-7	TRBV7-2	.	CASSPELASYEQYF	TGTGCCAGCAGCCCTGAACTGGCAAGCTACGAGCAGTACTTC
TRBD2	TRBJ2-1	TRBV9	.	CASGRGYNEQFF	TGTGCCAGCGGGAGGGGTTACAATGAGCAGTTCTTC
TRBD1	TRBJ2-7	TRBV28	.	CASSLPGQGRTSYEQYF	TGTGCCAGCAGTTTACCGGGACAGGGACGAACTTCCTACGAGCAGTACTTC
TRBD1	TRBJ2-1	TRBV5-4	.	CASSLQGALNEQFF	TGTGCCAGCAGCTTGCAGGGGGCTTTGAATGAGCAGTTCTTC
TRBD1	TRBJ1-1	TRBV9	.	CASSVDQGTANTEAFF	TGTGCCAGCAGCGTAGACCAAGGGACAGCGAACACTGAAGCTTTCTTT
TRBD2	TRBJ2-3	TRBV30	.	CSSGGDTDTQYF	TGTTCGAGCGGGGGAGACACAGATACGCAGTATTTT
.	TRBJ1-1	TRBV2	once	CASRQRGERAEAFF	TGTGCCAGCAGGCAGCGGGGGGAACGGGCTGAAGCTTTCTTT
.	TRBJ2-1	TRBV20-1	.	CSGLVLDEQFF	TGCAGTGGTTTGGTTTTAGATGAGCAGTTCTTC
.	TRBJ2-1	TRBV9	.	CASSVSGAVDNEQFF	TGTGCCAGCAGCGTATCCGGTGCGGTCGACAATGAGCAGTTCTTC
.	TRBJ1-1	TRBV2	few	CASSEGGVETEAFF	TGTGCCAGCAGTGAAGGGGGGGTGGAGACTGAAGCTTTCTTT
TRBD1	TRBJ1-4	TRBV4-1	.	CASSQLQGSEKLFF	TGCGCCAGCAGCCAGTTACAGGGGTCTGAAAAACTGTTTTTT
.	TRBJ1-3	TRBV6-4	.	CASSNGQLDTIYF	TGTGCCAGCAGCAACGGACAGTTAGACACCATATATTTT
TRBD1	TRBJ1-5	TRBV11-2	.	CASSLRGTGAQPQHF	TGTGCCAGCAGCTTAAGGGGGACAGGGGCTCAGCCCCAGCATTTT
.	TRBJ2-7	TRBV2	.	CASSEQGAKSVQYF	TGTGCCAGCAGTGAACAGGGAGCGAAGTCGGTGCAGTACTTC
.	TRBJ1-5	TRBV11-2	.	CASSLDRPLKPQHF	TGTGCCAGCAGCTTAGATCGCCCCCTCAAGCCCCAGCATTTT
TRBD2	TRBJ2-1	TRBV18	.	CASSLSAGGYNEQFF	TGTGCCAGCTCTCTCTCCGCGGGGGGTTACAATGAGCAGTTCTTC
.	TRBJ2-6	TRBV7-8	.	CASSSSGANVLTF	TGTGCCAGCAGTTCGTCTGGGGCCAACGTCCTGACTTTC
.	TRBJ1-2	TRBV5-1	few	CASSSGQRYYGYTF	TGCGCCAGCAGCTCAGGACAGCGATATTATGGCTACACCTTC
TRBD1	TRBJ2-5	TRBV27	.	CASSSLQGEETQYF	TGTGCCAGCAGTTCCCTACAGGGGGAAGAGACCCAGTACTTC
.	TRBJ1-1	TRBV4-3	.	CASSQVLMNTEAFF	TGCGCCAGCAGCCAAGTTCTTATGAACACTGAAGCTTTCTTT
.	TRBJ1-3	TRBV4-3	.	CASSQGRGLLSGNTIYF	TGCGCCAGCAGCCAAGGAAGAGGGTTGCTCTCTGGAAACACCATATATTTT
TRBD1	TRBJ2-7	TRBV7-2	.	CASSLVQGTGVEQYF	TGTGCCAGCAGCTTAGTGCAAGGGACAGGGGTCGAGCAGTACTTC
TRBD1	TRBJ2-7	TRBV7-8	.	CASSLASVTGGWYEQYF	TGTGCCAGCAGCTTAGCGTCGGTAACAGGGGGCTGGTACGAGCAGTACTTC